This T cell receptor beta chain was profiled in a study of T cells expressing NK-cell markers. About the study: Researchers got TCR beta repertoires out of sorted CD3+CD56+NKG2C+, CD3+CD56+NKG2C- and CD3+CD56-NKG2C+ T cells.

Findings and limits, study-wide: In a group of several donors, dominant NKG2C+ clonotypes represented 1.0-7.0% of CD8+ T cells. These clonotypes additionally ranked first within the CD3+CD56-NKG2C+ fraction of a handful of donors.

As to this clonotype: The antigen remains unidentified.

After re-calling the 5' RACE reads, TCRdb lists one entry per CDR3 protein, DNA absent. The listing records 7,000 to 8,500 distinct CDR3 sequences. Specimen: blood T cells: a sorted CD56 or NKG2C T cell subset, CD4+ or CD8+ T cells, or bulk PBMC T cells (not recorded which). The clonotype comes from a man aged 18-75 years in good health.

CDR3 sequence reads: CASTTSGGAPDTQYF. This rearrangement joins TRBV6-2 or TRBV6-3 to TRBJ2-3; the D call of TRBD2 rests on TCRdb alone, since no DNA is present to check it. The CDR3 runs 15 residues. Germline V CDR1 and CDR2: MNHEY, SVGEGT.